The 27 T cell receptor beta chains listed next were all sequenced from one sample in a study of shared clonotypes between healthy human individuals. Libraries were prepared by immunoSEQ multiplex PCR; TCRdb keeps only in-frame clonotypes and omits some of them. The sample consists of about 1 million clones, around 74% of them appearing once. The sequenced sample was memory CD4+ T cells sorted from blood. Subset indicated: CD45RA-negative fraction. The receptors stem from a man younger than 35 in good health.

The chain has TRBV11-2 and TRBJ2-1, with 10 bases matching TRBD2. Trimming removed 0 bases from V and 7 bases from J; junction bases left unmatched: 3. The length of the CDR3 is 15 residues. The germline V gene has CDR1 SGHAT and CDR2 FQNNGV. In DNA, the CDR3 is TGTGCCAGCAGCTTAGAAGGACTAGCGGCGAATGAGCAGTTCTTC. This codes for CASSLEGLAANEQFF.

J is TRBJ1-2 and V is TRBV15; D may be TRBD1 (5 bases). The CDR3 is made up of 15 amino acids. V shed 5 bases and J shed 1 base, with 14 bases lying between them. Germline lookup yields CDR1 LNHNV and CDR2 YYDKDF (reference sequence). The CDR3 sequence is CATSAPGRSNYGYTF. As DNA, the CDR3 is TGTGCCACCAGCGCCCCGGGACGGAGTAACTATGGCTACACCTTC.

CDR3 DNA: TGTGCCAGCAGCTCGAACCCAGGTGCCTCCTACGAGCAGTACTTC. Translating it yields CASSSNPGASYEQYF. The chain recombines TRBV7-8 with TRBJ2-7; no definite D call. The CDR3 covers 15 residues. Trimming shortened V by 4 bases and J by 0 bases, and 13 bases separated the two germline ends. Germline loops: CDR1 SGHVS, CDR2 FQNEAQ.

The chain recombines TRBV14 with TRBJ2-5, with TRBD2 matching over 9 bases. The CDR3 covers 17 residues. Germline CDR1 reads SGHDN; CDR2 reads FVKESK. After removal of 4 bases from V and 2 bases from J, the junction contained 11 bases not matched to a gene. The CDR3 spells CASSRTRTSVAQETQYF. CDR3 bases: TGTGCCAGCAGCCGAACCCGGACTAGCGTAGCACAAGAGACCCAGTACTTC. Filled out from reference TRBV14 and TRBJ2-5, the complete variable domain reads EAGVTQFPSHSVIEKGQTVTLRCDPISGHDNLYWYRRVMGKEIKFLLHFVKESKQDESGMPNNRFLAERTGGTYSTLKVQPAELEDSGVYFCASSRTRTSVAQETQYFGPGTRLLVL.

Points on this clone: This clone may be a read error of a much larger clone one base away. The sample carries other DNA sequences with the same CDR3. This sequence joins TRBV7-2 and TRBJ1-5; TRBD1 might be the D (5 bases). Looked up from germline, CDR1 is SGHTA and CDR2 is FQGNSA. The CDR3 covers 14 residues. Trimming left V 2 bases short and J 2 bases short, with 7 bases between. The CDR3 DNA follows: TGTGCCAGCAGCTTAAGGGGTGGCAATCAGCCCCAGCATTTT. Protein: CASSLRGGNQPQHF.

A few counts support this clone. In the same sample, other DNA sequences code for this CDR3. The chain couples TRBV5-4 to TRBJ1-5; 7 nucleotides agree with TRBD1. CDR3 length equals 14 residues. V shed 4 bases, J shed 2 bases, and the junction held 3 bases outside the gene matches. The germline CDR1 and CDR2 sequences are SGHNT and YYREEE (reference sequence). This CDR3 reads CASSLDRGNQPQHF. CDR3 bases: TGTGCCAGCAGCCTCGACAGGGGCAATCAGCCCCAGCATTTT.

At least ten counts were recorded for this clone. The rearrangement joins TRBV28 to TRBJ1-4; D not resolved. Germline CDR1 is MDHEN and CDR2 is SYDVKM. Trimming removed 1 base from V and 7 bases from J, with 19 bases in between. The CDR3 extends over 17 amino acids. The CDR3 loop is CASSLSGSGRLVEKLFF. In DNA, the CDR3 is TGTGCCAGCAGTTTATCTGGGTCGGGCAGGCTGGTTGAAAAACTGTTTTTT.

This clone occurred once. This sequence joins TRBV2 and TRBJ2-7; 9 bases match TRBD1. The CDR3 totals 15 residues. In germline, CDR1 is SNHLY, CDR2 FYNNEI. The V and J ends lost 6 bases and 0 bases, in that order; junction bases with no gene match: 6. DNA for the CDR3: TGTGCCAGCAGGGGAGGGACAGGGAGCTCCTACGAGCAGTACTTC. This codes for CASRGGTGSSYEQYF.

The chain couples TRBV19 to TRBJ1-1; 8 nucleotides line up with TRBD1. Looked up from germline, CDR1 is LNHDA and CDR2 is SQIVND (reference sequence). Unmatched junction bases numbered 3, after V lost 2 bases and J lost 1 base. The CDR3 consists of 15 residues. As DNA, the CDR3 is TGTGCCAGTAGTATATCGGACAGGGCGAACACTGAAGCTTTCTTT. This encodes CASSISDRANTEAFF. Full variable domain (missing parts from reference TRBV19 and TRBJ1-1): DGGITQSPKYLFRKEGQNVTLSCEQNLNHDAMYWYRQDPGQGLRLIYYSQIVNDFQKGDIAEGYSVSREKKESFPLTVTSAQKNPTAFYLCASSISDRANTEAFFGQGTRLTVV.

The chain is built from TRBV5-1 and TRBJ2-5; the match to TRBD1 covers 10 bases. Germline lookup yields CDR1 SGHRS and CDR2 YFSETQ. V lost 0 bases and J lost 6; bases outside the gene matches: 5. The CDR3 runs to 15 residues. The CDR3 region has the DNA TGCGCCAGCAGCTTGGGTGGGACAGGGGAACAGACCCAGTACTTC. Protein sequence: CASSLGGTGEQTQYF. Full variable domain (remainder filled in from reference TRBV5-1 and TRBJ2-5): KAGVTQTPRYLIKTRGQQVTLSCSPISGHRSVSWYQQTPGQGLQFLFEYFSETQRNKGNFPGRFSGRQFSNSRSEMNVSTLELGDSALYLCASSLGGTGEQTQYFGPGTRLLVL.

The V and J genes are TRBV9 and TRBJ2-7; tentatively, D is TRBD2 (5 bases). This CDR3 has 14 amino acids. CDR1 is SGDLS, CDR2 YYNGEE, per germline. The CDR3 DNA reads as TGTGTCAACCCCCTCCCTACTAGGGTGTTGAAGCAGTACTTC. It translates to CVNPLPTRVLKQYF.

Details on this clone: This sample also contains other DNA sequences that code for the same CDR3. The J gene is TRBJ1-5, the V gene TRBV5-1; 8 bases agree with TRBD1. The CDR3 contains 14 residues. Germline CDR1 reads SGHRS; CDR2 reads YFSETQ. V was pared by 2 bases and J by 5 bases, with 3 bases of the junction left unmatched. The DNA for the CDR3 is TGCGCCAGCAGCTTTACAGGGGGGGATCAGCCCCAGCATTTT. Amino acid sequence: CASSFTGGDQPQHF.

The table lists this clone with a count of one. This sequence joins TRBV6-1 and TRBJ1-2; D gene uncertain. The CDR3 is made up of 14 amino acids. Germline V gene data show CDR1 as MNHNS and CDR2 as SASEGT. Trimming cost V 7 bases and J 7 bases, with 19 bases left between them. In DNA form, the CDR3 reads TGTGCCAGCACCTTGGACGGCCTAACGGCTGGCTACACCTTC. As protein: CASTLDGLTAGYTF.

The CDR3 bases are TGTGCCAGCAGTCTTGGACAGGTAACCTCTGGAAACACCATATATTTT. Its translation is CASSLGQVTSGNTIYF. This chain uses TRBV28 with TRBJ1-3, with TRBD1 matching over 7 bases. The germline V gene has CDR1 MDHEN and CDR2 SYDVKM. CDR3 length equals 16 residues. V gave up 5 bases and J gave up 0 bases; unmatched junction bases: 7.

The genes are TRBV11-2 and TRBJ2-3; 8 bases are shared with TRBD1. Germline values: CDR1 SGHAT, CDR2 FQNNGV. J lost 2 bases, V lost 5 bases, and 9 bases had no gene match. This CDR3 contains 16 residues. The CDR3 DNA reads TGTGCCAGCAGCCGAACAGGGGGGTCCTACACAGATACGCAGTATTTT. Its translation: CASSRTGGSYTDTQYF.

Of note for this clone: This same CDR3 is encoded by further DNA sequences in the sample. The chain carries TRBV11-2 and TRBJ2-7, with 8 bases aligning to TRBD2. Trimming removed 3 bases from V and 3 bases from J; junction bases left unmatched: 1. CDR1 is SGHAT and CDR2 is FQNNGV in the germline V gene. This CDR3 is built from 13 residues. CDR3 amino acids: CASSLGTSYEQYF. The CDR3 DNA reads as TGTGCCAGCAGCTTGGGGACTAGCTACGAGCAGTACTTC.

CDR3: CASSSLRSGYTF. CDR3 bases: TGTGCCAGCAGCTCCCTCAGGAGTGGCTACACCTTC. The V call is TRBV7-2, the J call TRBJ1-2; no definite D call. This CDR3 comprises 12 residues. Germline V CDR1 and CDR2: SGHTA, FQGNSA. V lost 4 bases, J lost 7 bases, and 10 bases lay in between. Variable domain in full (rest from reference TRBV7-2 and TRBJ1-2): GAGVSQSPSNKVTEKGKDVELRCDPISGHTALYWYRQSLGQGLEFLIYFQGNSAPDKSGLPSDRFSAERTGGSVSTLTIQRTQQEDSAVYLCASSSLRSGYTFGSGTRLTVV.

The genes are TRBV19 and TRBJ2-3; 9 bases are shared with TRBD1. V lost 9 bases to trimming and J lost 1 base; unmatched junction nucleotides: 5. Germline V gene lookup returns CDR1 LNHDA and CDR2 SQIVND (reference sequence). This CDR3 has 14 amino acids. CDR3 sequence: CASAQGAGTDTQYF. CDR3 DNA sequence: TGTGCCAGCGCACAGGGGGCCGGCACAGATACGCAGTATTTT. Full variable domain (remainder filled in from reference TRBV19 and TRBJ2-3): DGGITQSPKYLFRKEGQNVTLSCEQNLNHDAMYWYRQDPGQGLRLIYYSQIVNDFQKGDIAEGYSVSREKKESFPLTVTSAQKNPTAFYLCASAQGAGTDTQYFGPGTRLTVL.

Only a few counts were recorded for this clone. The CDR3 loop reads CASRGQASGNTIYF. CDR3 sequence (DNA): TGCGCCAGCAGGGGACAGGCCTCTGGAAACACCATATATTTT. The chain is built from TRBV5-1 and TRBJ1-3; 8 bases are shared with TRBD1. Germline V gene sequence: CDR1 SGHRS, CDR2 YFSETQ. With V trimmed by 5 bases and J by 0 bases, 1 base remained unmatched. The CDR3 loop spans 14 amino acids.

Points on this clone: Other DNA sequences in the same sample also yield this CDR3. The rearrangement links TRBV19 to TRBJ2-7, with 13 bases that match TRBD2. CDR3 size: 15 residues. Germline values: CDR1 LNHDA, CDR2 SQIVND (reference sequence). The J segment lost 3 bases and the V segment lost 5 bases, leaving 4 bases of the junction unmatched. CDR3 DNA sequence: TGTGCCAGTAGTTCCAGGACTAGCGGGAGCTACGAGCAGTACTTC. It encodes CASSSRTSGSYEQYF. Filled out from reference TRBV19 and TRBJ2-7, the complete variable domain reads DGGITQSPKYLFRKEGQNVTLSCEQNLNHDAMYWYRQDPGQGLRLIYYSQIVNDFQKGDIAEGYSVSREKKESFPLTVTSAQKNPTAFYLCASSSRTSGSYEQYFGPGTRLTVT.

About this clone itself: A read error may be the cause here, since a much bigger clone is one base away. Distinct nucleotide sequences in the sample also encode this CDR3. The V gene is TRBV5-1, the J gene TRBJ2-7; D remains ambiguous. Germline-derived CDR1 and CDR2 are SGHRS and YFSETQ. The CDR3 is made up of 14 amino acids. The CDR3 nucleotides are TGCGCCAGCAGCTTGGAGGTCAGCTCCTACGAGCAGTACTTT. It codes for CASSLEVSSYEQYF.

The CDR3 loop is CASSYGPRGVNEQFF. DNA for the CDR3: TGTGCCAGCAGTTACGGACCTAGGGGGGTAAATGAGCAGTTCTTC. The V call is TRBV28, the J call TRBJ2-1, with D tentatively TRBD1 or TRBD2 (6 bases each). Germline values: CDR1 MDHEN, CDR2 SYDVKM. This CDR3 comprises 15 residues. Between the trimmed V and J ends, which lost 4 bases and 7 bases, there was a span of 17 bases.

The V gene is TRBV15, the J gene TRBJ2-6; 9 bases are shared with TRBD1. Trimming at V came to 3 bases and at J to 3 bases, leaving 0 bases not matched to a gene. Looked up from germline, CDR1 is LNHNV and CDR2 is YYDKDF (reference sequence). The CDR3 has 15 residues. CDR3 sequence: CATSRDRGGANVLTF. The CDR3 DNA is TGTGCCACCAGCAGGGACAGGGGTGGGGCCAACGTCCTGACTTTC.

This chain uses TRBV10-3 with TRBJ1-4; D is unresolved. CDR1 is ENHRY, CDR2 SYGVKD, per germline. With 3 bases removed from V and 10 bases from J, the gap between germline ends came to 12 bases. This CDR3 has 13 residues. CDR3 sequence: CAISDLGGGKLFF. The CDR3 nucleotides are TGTGCCATCAGTGATTTAGGAGGTGGAAAACTGTTTTTT.

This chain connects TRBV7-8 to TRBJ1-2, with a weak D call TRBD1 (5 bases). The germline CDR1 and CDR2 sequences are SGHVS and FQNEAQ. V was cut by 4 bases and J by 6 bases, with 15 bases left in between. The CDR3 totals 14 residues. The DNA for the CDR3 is TGTGCCAGCAGCTCTGCGGGGGATGTCGATGGCTACACCTTC. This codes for CASSSAGDVDGYTF.

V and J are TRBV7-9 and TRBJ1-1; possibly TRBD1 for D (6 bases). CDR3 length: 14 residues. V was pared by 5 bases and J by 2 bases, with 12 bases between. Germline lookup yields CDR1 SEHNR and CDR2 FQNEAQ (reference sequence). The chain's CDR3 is CASSPGGINTEAFF. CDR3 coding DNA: TGTGCCAGCAGCCCCGGGGGCATAAACACTGAAGCTTTCTTT.

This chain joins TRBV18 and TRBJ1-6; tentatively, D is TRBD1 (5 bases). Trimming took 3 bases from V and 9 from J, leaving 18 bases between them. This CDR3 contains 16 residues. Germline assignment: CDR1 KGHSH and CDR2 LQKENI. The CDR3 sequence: CASSPRTDKNGSPLHF. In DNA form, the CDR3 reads TGTGCCAGCTCACCGCGGACGGACAAGAACGGTTCACCCCTCCACTTT.